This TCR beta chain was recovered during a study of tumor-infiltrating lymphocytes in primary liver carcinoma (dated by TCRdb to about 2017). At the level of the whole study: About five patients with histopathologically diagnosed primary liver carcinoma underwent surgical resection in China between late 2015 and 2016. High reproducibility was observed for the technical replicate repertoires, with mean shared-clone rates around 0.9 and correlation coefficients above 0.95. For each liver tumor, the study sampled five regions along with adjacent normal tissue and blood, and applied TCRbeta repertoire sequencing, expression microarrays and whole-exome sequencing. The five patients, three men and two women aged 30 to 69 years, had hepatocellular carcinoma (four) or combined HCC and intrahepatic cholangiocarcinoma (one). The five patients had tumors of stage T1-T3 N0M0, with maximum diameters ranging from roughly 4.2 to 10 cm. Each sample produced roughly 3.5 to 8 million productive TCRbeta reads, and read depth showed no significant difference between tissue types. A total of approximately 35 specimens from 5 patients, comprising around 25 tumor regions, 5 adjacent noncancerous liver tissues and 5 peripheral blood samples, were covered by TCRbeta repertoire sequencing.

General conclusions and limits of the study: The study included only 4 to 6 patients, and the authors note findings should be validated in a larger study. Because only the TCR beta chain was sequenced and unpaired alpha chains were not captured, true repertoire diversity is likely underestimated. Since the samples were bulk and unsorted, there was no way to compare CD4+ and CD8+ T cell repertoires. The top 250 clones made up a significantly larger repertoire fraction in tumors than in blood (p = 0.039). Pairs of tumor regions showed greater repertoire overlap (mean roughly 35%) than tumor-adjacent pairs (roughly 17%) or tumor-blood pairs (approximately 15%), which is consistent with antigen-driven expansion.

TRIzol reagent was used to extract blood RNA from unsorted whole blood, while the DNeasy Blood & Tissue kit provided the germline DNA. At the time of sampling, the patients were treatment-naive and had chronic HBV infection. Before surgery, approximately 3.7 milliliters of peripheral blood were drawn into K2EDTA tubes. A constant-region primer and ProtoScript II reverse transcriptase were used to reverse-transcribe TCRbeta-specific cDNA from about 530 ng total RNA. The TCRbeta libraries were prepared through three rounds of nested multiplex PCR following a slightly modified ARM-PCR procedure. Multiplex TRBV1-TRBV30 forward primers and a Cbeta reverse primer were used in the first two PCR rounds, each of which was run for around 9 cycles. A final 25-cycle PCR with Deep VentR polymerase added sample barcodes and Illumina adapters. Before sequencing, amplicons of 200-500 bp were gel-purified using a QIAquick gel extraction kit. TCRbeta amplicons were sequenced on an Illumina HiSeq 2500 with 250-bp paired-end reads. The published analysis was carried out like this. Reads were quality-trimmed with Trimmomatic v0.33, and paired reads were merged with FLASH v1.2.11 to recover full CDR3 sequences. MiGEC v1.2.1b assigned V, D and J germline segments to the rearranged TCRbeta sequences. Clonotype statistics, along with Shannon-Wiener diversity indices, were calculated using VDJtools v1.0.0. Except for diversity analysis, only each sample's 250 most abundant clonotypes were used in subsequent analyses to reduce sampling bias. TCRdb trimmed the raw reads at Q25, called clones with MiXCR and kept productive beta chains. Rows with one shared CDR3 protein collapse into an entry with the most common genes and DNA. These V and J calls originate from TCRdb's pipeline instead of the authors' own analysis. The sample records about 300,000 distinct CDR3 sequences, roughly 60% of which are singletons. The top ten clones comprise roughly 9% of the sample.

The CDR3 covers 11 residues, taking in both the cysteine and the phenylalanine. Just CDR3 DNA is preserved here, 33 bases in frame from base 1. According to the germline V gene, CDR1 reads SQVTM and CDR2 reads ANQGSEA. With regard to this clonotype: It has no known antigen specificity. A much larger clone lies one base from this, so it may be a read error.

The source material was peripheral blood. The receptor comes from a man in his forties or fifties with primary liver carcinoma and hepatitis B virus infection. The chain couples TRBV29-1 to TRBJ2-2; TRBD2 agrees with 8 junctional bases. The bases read TGCAGCATTCGGACGGGAGGGGAGCTGTATTTT. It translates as CSIRTGGELYF.